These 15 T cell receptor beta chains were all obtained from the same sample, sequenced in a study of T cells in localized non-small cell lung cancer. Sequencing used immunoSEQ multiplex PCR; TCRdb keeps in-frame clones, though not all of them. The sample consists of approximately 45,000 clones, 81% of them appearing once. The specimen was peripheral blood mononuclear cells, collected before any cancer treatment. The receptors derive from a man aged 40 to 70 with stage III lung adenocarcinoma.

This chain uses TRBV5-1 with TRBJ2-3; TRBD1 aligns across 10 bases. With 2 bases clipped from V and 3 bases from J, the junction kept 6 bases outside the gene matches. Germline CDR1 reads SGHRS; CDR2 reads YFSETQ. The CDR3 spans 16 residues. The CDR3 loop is CASSFMGQGITDTQYF. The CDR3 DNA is TGCGCCAGCAGCTTTATGGGACAGGGGATAACAGATACGCAGTATTTT.

CDR3 protein: CASSSNPGNEQFF. In DNA, the CDR3 is TGTGCCAGCAGTTCCAACCCTGGCAATGAGCAGTTCTTC. This chain joins TRBV27 and TRBJ2-1; no reliable D call. V dropped 4 bases and J dropped 6 bases, with 10 bases sitting between them. The CDR3 has 13 amino acids. CDR1 MNHEY and CDR2 SMNVEV come from the germline V gene (reference sequence).

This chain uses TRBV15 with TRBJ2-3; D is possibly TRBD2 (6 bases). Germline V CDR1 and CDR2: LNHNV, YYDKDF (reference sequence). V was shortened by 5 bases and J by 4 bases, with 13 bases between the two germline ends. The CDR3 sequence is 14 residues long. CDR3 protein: CATSLSGRPDTQYF. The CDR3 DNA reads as TGTGCCACCAGCCTTAGCGGCCGCCCAGATACGCAGTATTTT.

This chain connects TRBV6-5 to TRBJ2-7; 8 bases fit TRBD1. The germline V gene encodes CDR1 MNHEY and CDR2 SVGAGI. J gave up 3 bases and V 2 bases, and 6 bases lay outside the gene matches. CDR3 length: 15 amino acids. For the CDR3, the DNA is TGTGCCAGCAGTTACCTGCCGGACAGGGACTACGAGCAGTACTTC. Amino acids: CASSYLPDRDYEQYF.

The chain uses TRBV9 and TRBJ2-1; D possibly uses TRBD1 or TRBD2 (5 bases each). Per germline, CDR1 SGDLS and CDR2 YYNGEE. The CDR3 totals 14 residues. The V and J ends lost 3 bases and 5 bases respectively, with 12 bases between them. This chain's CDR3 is CASSARDLNNEQFF. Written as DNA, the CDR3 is TGTGCCAGCAGCGCCCGGGACCTGAACAATGAGCAGTTCTTC.

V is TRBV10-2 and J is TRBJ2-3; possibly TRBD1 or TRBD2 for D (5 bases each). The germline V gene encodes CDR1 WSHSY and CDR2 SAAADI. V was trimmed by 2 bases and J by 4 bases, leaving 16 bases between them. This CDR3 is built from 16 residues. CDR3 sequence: CASSEPRALGADTQYF. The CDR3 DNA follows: TGCGCCAGCAGTGAGCCGAGGGCCCTAGGGGCAGATACGCAGTATTTT.

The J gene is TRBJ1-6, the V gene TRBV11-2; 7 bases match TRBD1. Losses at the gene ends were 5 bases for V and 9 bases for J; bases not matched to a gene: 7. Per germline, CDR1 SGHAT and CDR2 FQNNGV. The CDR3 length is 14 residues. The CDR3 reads CASSVTDRASPLHF. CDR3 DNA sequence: TGTGCCAGCAGCGTTACCGACAGGGCTTCACCCCTCCACTTT.

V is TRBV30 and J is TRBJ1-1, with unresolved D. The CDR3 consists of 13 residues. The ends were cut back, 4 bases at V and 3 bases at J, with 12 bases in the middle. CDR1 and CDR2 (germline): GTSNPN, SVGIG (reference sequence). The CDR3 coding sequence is TGTGCCTGGAACGGGAACATACACACTGAAGCTTTCTTT. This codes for CAWNGNIHTEAFF.

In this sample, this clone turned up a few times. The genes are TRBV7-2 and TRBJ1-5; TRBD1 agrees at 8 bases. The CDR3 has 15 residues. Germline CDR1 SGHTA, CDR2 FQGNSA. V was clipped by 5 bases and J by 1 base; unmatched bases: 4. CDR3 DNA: TGTGCCAGCAGCCCAGGGGGCGCGAGCAATCAGCCCCAGCATTTT. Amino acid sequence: CASSPGGASNQPQHF.

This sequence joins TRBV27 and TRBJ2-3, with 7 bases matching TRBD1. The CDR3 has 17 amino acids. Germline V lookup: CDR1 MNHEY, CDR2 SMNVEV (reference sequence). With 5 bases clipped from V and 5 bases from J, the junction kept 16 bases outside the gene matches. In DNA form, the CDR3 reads TGTGCCAGCAGTGCTTACCCCCCGGACAGGCCAGGAGATACGCAGTATTTT. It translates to CASSAYPPDRPGDTQYF.

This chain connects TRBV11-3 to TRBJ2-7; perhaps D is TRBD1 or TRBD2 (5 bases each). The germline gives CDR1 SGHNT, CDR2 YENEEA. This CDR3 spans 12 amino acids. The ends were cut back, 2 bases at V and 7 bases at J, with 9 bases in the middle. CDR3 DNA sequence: TGTGCCAGCAGCTTACACGAGGGGGAGCAGTACTTC. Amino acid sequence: CASSLHEGEQYF.

The CDR3 coding sequence is TGTGCCAGCAGCGTAGTAAGTCCATCTAACTATGGCTACACCTTC. It specifies CASSVVSPSNYGYTF. The chain links TRBV9 to TRBJ1-2, with D hard to call. Trimming took 0 bases from V and 0 from J, leaving 9 bases between them. The CDR3 has 15 residues. Germline V gene data show CDR1 as SGDLS and CDR2 as YYNGEE.

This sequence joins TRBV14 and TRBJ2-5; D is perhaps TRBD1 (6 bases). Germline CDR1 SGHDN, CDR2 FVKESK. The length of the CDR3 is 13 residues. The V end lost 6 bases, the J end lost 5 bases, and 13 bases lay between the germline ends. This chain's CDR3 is CASREQGRETQYF. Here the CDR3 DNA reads TGTGCCAGCAGGGAACAGGGCCGGGAGACCCAGTACTTC.

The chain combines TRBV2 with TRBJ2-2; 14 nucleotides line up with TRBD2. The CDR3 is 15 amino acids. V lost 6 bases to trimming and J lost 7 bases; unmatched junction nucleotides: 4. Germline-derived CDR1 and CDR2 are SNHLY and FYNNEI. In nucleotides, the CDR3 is TGTGCCAGCAGAGGGACTAGCGGGGGCTTCGGGGAGCTGTTTTTT. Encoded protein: CASRGTSGGFGELFF.

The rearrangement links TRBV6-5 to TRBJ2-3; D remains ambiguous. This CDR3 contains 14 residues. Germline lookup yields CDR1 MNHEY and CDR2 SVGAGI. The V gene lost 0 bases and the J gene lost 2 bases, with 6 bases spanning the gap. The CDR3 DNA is TGTGCCAGCAGTTACTCACGATCCACAGATACGCAGTATTTT. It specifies CASSYSRSTDTQYF.